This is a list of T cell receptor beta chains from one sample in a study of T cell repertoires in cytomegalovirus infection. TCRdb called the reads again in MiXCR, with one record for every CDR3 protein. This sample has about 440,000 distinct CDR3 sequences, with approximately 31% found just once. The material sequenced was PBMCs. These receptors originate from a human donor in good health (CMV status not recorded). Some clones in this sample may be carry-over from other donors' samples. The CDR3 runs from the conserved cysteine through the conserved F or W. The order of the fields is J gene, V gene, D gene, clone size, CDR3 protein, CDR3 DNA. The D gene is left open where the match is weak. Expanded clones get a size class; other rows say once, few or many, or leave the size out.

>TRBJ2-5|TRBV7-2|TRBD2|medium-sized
CASSRIGGGGQETQYF
TGTGCCAGCAGCAGAATAGGCGGCGGGGGTCAAGAGACCCAGTACTTC
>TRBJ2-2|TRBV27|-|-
CASSSLKTGLNTGELFF
TGTGCCAGCAGTTCCCTCAAAACAGGACTGAACACCGGGGAGCTGTTTTTT
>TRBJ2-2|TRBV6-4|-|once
CASSQVSILPGTGELFF
TGTGCCAGCAGCCAAGTCTCTATTCTACCGGGGACCGGGGAGCTGTTTTTT
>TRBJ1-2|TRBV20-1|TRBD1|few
CSASGQGRSANYGYTF
TGCAGTGCTTCCGGACAGGGAAGATCAGCTAACTATGGCTACACCTTC
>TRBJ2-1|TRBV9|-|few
CASGAGYNEQFF
TGTGCCAGCGGGGCTGGATACAATGAGCAGTTCTTC
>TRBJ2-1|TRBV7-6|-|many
CASSGGAYNEQFF
TGTGCCAGCAGCGGGGGCGCTTACAATGAGCAGTTCTTC
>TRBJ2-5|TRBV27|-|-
CASSFRRGIETQYF
TGTGCCAGCAGTTTTCGCCGGGGGATAGAGACCCAGTACTTC
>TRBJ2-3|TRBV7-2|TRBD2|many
CASSPLLGLPQYF
TGTGCCAGCAGCCCTCTACTGGGACTACCGCAGTATTTT
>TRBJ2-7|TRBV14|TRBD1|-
CASSRNRGPRPVSYEQYF
TGTGCCAGCAGCCGGAACAGGGGGCCACGTCCTGTCTCCTACGAGCAGTACTTC
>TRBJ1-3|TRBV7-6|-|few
CASSLGGLRNTIYF
TGTGCCAGCAGCTTAGGGGGCCTTCGAAACACCATATATTTT
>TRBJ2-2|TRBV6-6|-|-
CASSYRPYTGELFF
TGTGCCAGCAGTTACAGACCTTACACCGGGGAGCTGTTTTTT
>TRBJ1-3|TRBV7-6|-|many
CASSLTRAGSGNTIYF
TGTGCCAGCAGCCTTACACGCGCAGGGTCTGGAAACACCATATATTTT
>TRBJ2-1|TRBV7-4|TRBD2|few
CASTGLAGGEYNEQFF
TGTGCCAGTACGGGACTAGCGGGGGGGGAATACAATGAGCAGTTCTTC
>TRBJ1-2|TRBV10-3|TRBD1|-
CAISASGQGIFDYGYTF
TGTGCCATCAGTGCATCGGGACAGGGGATCTTCGACTATGGCTACACCTTC
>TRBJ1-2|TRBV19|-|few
CASSHRDNQNGYTF
TGTGCCAGTAGTCACCGGGACAATCAGAATGGCTACACCTTC
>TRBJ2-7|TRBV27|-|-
CASSSFGEQYF
TGTGCCAGCAGTTCCTTTGGAGAGCAGTACTTC
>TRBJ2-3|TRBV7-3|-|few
CASSLVRDRNTQYF
TGTGCCAGCAGCTTAGTTAGGGATCGAAATACGCAGTATTTT
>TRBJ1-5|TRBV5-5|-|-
CASRQGFSTGINSNQPQHF
TGTGCCAGCAGACAGGGATTTTCGACGGGTATCAATAGCAATCAGCCCCAGCATTTT
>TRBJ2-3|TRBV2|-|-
CASRPGITDTQYF
TGTGCCAGCAGACCGGGGATCACAGATACGCAGTATTTT
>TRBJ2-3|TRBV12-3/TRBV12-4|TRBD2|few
CASSLEASGGGDTQYF
TGTGCCAGCAGTTTAGAGGCTAGCGGGGGAGGAGATACGCAGTATTTT
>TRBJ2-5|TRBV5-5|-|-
CASSLGSKGETQYF
TGTGCCAGCAGCTTGGGAAGTAAGGGTGAGACCCAGTACTTC
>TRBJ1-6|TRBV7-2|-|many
CASSREAGRSGSPLHF
TGTGCCAGCAGCAGAGAGGCTGGTCGTTCGGGTTCACCCCTCCACTTT
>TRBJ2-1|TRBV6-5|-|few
CASSYNPSSSRNEQFF
TGTGCCAGCAGTTACAATCCTTCATCTTCGAGGAATGAGCAGTTCTTC
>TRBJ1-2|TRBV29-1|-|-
CSVEDRTGAPYGYTF
TGCAGCGTTGAAGATCGTACGGGGGCCCCCTATGGCTACACCTTC
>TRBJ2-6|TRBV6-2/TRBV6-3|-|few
CASTFGSGANVLTF
TGTGCCAGTACCTTTGGCTCTGGGGCCAACGTCCTGACTTTC
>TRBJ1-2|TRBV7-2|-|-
CASSLSWDGYTF
TGTGCCAGCAGCTTATCCTGGGACGGCTACACCTTC
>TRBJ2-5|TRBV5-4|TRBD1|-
CASSLGDRGRETQYF
TGTGCCAGCAGCTTGGGGGACAGGGGGCGAGAGACCCAGTACTTC
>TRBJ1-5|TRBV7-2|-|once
CSSSLDSNQPQHF
TGTTCCAGCAGCTTAGATTCCAATCAGCCCCAGCATTTT
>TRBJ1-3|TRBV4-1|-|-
CASSQDDFRVSGNTIYF
TGCGCCAGCAGCCAAGATGATTTTAGGGTCTCTGGAAACACCATATATTTT
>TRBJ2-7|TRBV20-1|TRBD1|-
CSARFQGRGPYEQYF
TGCAGTGCTAGGTTCCAAGGCAGGGGGCCCTACGAGCAGTACTTC
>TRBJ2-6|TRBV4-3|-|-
CASSQEGFSAGANVLTF
TGCGCCAGCAGCCAAGAGGGATTTAGCGCTGGAGCCAACGTCCTGACTTTC